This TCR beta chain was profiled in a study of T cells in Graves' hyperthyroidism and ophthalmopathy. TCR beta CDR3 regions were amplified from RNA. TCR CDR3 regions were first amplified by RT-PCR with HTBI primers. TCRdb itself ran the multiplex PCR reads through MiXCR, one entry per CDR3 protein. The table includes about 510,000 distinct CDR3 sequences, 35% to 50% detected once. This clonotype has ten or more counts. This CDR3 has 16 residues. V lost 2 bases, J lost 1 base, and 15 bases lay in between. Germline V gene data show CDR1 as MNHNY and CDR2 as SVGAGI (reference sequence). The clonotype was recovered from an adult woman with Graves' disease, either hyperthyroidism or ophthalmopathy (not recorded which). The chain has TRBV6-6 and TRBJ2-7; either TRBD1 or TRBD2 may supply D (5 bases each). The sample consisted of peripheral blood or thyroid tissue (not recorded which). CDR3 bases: TGTGCCAGCAGTTACCAAACCGGGACGGGATCCTACGAGCAGTACTTC. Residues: CASSYQTGTGSYEQYF.